This T cell receptor (beta chain) stems from a study of cytomegalovirus exposure and HLA in healthy donors. Primers: 60 Vbeta forward and 13 Jbeta reverse. TCRdb's copy holds only in-frame clones and misses some; the assay was immunoSEQ multiplex PCR. The profile shows roughly 100,000 clones, around 75% of them singletons. CDR3 length: 18 amino acids. Germline CDR1 reads SGHAT; CDR2 reads FQNNGV. With V trimmed by 3 bases and J by 4 bases, 9 bases remained unmatched. The sequenced sample consisted of PBMCs. This clonotype was sampled from a male donor in good health and CMV-seropositive. This rearrangement joins TRBV11-2 to TRBJ2-3; 14 bases agree with TRBD2. The CDR3 loop reads CASSFTVGTSGGSDTQYF. The CDR3 DNA follows: TGTGCCAGCAGCTTTACCGTGGGGACTAGCGGGGGTTCAGATACGCAGTATTTT.